This T cell receptor beta chain stems from a study of cytomegalovirus exposure and HLA in healthy donors. A multiplex PCR was run with 60 Vbeta primers and 13 Jbeta primers. Using immunoSEQ multiplex PCR, the repertoire was profiled, and TCRdb retains in-frame clones only, with some absent. This sample has under 95,000 clones, with over 60% found just once. V was clipped by 6 bases and J by 1 base, with 10 bases between them. Germline V gene lookup returns CDR1 SGHDT and CDR2 YYEEEE. The CDR3 has 13 residues. As regards this clone: Its matching antigen is unknown.

Overall study findings and caveats: Later findings reportedly placed an Asian-associated ancestry cluster below the approximately 670-donor mean for N-insertions.

This TCR was recovered from a man under 40 in good health and CMV-seropositive. The rearrangement links TRBV5-6 to TRBJ1-1; D is unclear. The source material was PBMCs. The DNA of the CDR3 is TGTGCCAGCATCGGGCGGGAGAACACTGAAGCTTTCTTT. Amino acid sequence: CASIGRENTEAFF.